The clone carrying this TCR beta chain occurred a few times. The antigen remains undetermined. This entry is derived from a study of blood T cells in healthy people across ages. Study-wide results and limits: PBMCs that were unsorted prevented a conclusive naive versus antigen-experienced comparison.

Alongside a J-beta primer mix, a sample-barcoded 5' primer served in a second PCR lasting about 7 to 12 cycles. MiXCR, applied by TCRdb to the 5' RACE reads, yields one record per CDR3 protein. The sample lists more than 750,000 distinct CDR3 sequences; just under 30% were seen once. There are 14 residues in the CDR3. Per the germline V gene, CDR1 is SQVTM and CDR2 is ANQGSEA. V dropped 7 bases and J dropped 2; count of bases not matched to a gene: 7. This sample was also put to use in a study of T cells of mothers and their children. As that report states: No T cell clones of persistent microchimeric origin were detected.

This clonotype was sampled from a woman in her thirties or forties in good health. The source material was blood. The chain links TRBV29-1 to TRBJ2-2; 7 nucleotides agree with TRBD1. CDR3 in DNA: TGCAGCGCTGCTGGGACAGCCAACACCGGGGAGCTGTTTTTT. This codes for CSAAGTANTGELFF.